This TCR beta chain is drawn from a study of cytomegalovirus exposure and HLA in healthy donors. Losses at the gene ends were 7 bases for V and 1 base for J; bases not matched to a gene: 11. From germline, CDR1 is SGDLS and CDR2 YYNGEE. This CDR3 has 16 residues. The PCR had 60 Vbeta and 13 Jbeta primers. Generated by immunoSEQ multiplex PCR, the TCRdb table keeps only in-frame clones and is missing some. Counted here are 95,000 to 130,000 clones, around 10% occurring once; the ten biggest clones make up 3%. The genes are TRBV9 and TRBJ2-4; TRBD1 aligns across 7 bases. This TCR came from a man aged 30-40 years in good health and CMV-seronegative. The material sequenced was PBMCs. The CDR3 reads CASDPGDSIAKNIQYF. The CDR3 region has the DNA TGTGCCAGCGACCCTGGGGACAGTATCGCCAAAAACATTCAGTACTTC.